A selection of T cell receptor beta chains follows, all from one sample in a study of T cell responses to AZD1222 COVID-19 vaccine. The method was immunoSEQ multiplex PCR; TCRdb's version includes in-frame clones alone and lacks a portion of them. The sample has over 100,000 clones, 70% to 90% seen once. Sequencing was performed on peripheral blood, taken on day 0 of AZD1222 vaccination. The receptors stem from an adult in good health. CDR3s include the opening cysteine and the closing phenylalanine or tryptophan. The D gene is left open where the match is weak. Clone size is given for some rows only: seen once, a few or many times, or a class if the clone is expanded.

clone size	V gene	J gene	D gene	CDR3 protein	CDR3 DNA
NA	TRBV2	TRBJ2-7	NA	CASGFLEGYEQYF	TGTGCCAGCGGGTTTCTGGAGGGCTACGAGCAGTACTTC
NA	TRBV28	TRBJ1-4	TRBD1	CASSGTGIKGSDEKLFF	TGTGCCAGCAGTGGGACAGGGATTAAAGGATCGGATGAAAAACTGTTTTTT
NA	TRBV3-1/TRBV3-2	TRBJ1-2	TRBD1	CASSHTDRLDGYTF	TGTGCCAGCAGCCATACGGACAGGTTGGATGGCTACACCTTC
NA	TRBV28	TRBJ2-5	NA	CASRTAGETQYF	TGTGCCAGCAGGACAGCGGGCGAGACCCAGTACTTC
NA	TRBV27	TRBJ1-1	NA	CASSFSQRNTEAFF	TGTGCCAGCAGTTTCTCCCAGAGAAACACTGAAGCTTTCTTT
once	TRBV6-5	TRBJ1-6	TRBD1	CASSYGTGESPLHF	TGTGCCAGCAGCTATGGGACAGGGGAATCACCCCTCCACTTT
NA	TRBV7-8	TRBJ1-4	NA	CASSSLQRATNEKLFF	TGTGCCAGCAGCTCGCTCCAGAGGGCAACTAATGAAAAACTGTTTTTT
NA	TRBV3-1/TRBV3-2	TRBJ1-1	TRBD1	CASSQRPNRGRRAEAFF	TGTGCCAGCAGCCAAAGACCAAACAGGGGGCGGAGGGCTGAAGCTTTCTTT
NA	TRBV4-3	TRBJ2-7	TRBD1	CASSQDWGQLSYEQYF	TGCGCCAGCAGCCAAGATTGGGGACAGCTCTCCTACGAGCAGTACTTC
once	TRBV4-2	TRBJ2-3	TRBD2	CASSPRTSGSTDTQYF	TGTGCCAGCAGCCCGCGGACTAGCGGGAGCACAGATACGCAGTATTTT
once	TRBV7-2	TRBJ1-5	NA	CASSLGGRANQPQHF	TGTGCCAGCAGCTTAGGTGGCAGGGCCAATCAGCCCCAGCATTTT
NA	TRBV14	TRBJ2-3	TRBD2	CASSQGASGNTQYF	TGTGCCAGCAGCCAAGGGGCTAGCGGAAATACGCAGTATTTT
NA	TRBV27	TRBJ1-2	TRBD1	CASSFSGQGHGYTF	TGTGCCAGCAGTTTCTCGGGACAGGGGCACGGCTACACCTTC
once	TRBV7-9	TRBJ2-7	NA	CASSRTYEQYF	TGTGCCAGCTCCAGGACCTACGAGCAGTACTTC
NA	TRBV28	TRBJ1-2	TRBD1	CASSLPTGTGYTF	TGTGCCAGCAGTTTACCGACAGGGACTGGCTACACCTTC
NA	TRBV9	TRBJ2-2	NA	CASSVGRNTGELFF	TGTGCCAGCAGCGTAGGACGGAACACCGGGGAGCTGTTTTTT
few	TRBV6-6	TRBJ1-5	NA	CASSLLDNQPQHF	TGTGCCAGCAGTTTACTTGACAATCAGCCCCAGCATTTT
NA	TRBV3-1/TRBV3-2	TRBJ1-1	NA	CASSPSGNTEAFF	TGTGCCAGCAGCCCCAGCGGGAACACTGAAGCTTTCTTT
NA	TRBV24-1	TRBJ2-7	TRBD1	CATSGDRGHEQYF	TGTGCCACCAGTGGGGACAGGGGCCACGAGCAGTACTTC
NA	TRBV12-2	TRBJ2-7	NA	CASRLAQYF	TGTGCAAGTCGCTTAGCGCAGTACTTC
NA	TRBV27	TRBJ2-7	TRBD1	CASSRQGTAYEQYF	TGTGCCAGCAGTAGACAGGGGACGGCGTACGAGCAGTACTTC
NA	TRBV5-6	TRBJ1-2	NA	CASSRTDLGDYGYTF	TGTGCCAGCAGCCGGACGGACCTAGGGGACTATGGCTACACCTTC
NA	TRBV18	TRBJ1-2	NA	CASSPGQGGYGYTF	TGTGCCAGCTCACCAGGCCAGGGAGGCTATGGCTACACCTTC
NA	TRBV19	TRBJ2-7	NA	CASSINRLSDEQYF	TGTGCCAGTAGTATTAACAGGTTATCCGACGAGCAGTACTTC
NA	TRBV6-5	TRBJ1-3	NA	CASSYSRGNTIYF	TGTGCCAGCAGTTACTCGCGAGGGAACACCATATATTTT